The 11 T cell receptor beta chains reported below all come from one sample, sequenced in a study of CD8 T cells in ankylosing spondylitis. One entry per CDR3 protein, called by TCRdb with MiXCR from the 5' RACE reads. The data contain around 450,000 distinct CDR3 sequences, 25% to 30% of them seen just once; the ten biggest clones take up 0.75% to 0.9%. No antigen has been assigned to these receptors. Regarding the study as a whole: Ankylosing spondylitis blood seemed to carry a telltale TCR beta motif made of several highly homologous variants.

The sample comprised blood, either unsorted or a sorted T cell fraction (not recorded which). Receptors were obtained from a male donor with ankylosing spondylitis.

This clonotype occurred a few times. The rearrangement uses TRBV19 and TRBJ2-1, with D unclear. The CDR3 has 15 amino acids. The ends were cut back, 6 bases at V and 2 bases at J, with 14 bases in the middle. Germline V CDR1 and CDR2: LNHDA, SQIVND (reference sequence). The CDR3: CASSPGGSTYNEQFF. In DNA form, the CDR3 reads TGTGCCAGTAGCCCCGGCGGCAGCACCTACAATGAGCAGTTCTTC.

The chain uses TRBV3-1 and TRBJ2-3; a possible D gene is TRBD1 (5 bases). CDR1 is LGHDT, CDR2 YNNKEL, per germline (reference sequence). V gave up 1 base and J gave up 1 base, with 18 bases separating them. This CDR3 is 18 amino acids long. CDR3 loop: CASSQGRTGQSRTDTQYF. As DNA, the CDR3 is TGTGCCAGCAGCCAAGGGAGAACAGGCCAGTCACGCACAGATACGCAGTATTTT.

Only a few counts were recorded for this clonotype. DNA for the CDR3: TGCAGCGTTGTGGTAGGTCGGGCTAAGCGGGACACTGAAGCTTTCTTT. This encodes CSVVVGRAKRDTEAFF. The genes are TRBV29-1 and TRBJ1-1; D unclear. This CDR3 contains 16 residues. Germline values: CDR1 SQVTM, CDR2 ANQGSEA. The ends were cut back, 4 bases at V and 3 bases at J, with 21 bases in the middle.

This clonotype was detected a few times. The chain combines TRBV20-1 with TRBJ2-1; the D gene is possibly TRBD2 (6 bases). V was trimmed by 3 bases and J by 0 bases, leaving 18 bases between them. This CDR3 has 17 amino acids. Germline CDR1 reads DFQATT; CDR2 reads SNEGSKA (reference sequence). CDR3 coding DNA: TGCAGTGCTAGCAAGGCGGTAGGAGGGCCCTCCTACAATGAGCAGTTCTTC. This sequence encodes CSASKAVGGPSYNEQFF.

There are a few counts of this clonotype. The CDR3 nucleotides read TGTGCCATCAGTGACCGAGGGGACAGCAGGGGATACAATGAGCAGTTCTTC. Its translation: CAISDRGDSRGYNEQFF. The J gene is TRBJ2-1, the V gene TRBV10-3; 7 bases agree with TRBD1. V dropped 3 bases and J dropped 4; count of bases not matched to a gene: 12. Per germline, CDR1 ENHRY and CDR2 SYGVKD. This CDR3 has 17 amino acids.

This rearrangement joins TRBV18 to TRBJ2-3, with 10 positions matching TRBD1. With V trimmed by 4 bases and J by 6 bases, 4 bases remained unmatched. This CDR3 has 14 residues. Germline CDR1 KGHSH, CDR2 LQKENI. CDR3 nucleotide sequence: TGTGCCAGCTCACAGACAGGGGGCTCGGATACGCAGTATTTT. This sequence encodes CASSQTGGSDTQYF.

J is TRBJ2-7 and V is TRBV24-1, with D perhaps matching TRBD2 (6 bases). CDR1 KGHDR and CDR2 SFDVKD come from the germline V gene. The CDR3 runs to 13 residues. Trimming removed 3 bases from V and 1 base from J, with 6 bases in between. As DNA, the CDR3 is TGTGCCACCAGTGATGGGAGGTCCTACGAGCAGTACTTC. Residues: CATSDGRSYEQYF.

The V and J genes are TRBV5-1 and TRBJ1-2, with TRBD1 as a possible D gene (6 bases). Germline V lookup: CDR1 SGHRS, CDR2 YFSETQ. The CDR3 extends over 14 amino acids. Trimming removed 0 bases from V and 7 bases from J, with 13 bases in between. Here the CDR3 DNA reads TGCGCCAGCAGCTTGGCCGCGGGGGGCGGTGGCTACACCTTC. It translates to CASSLAAGGGGYTF. Full variable domain (remainder filled in from reference TRBV5-1 and TRBJ1-2): KAGVTQTPRYLIKTRGQQVTLSCSPISGHRSVSWYQQTPGQGLQFLFEYFSETQRNKGNFPGRFSGRQFSNSRSEMNVSTLELGDSALYLCASSLAAGGGGYTFGSGTRLTVV.

This clonotype has only a few counts. The V gene is TRBV19, the J gene TRBJ1-6; 7 bases match TRBD1. Germline CDR1 reads LNHDA; CDR2 reads SQIVND (reference sequence). This CDR3 is 13 amino acids long. The V segment lost 9 bases and the J segment 7 bases; nucleotides outside the gene matches: 6. The chain's CDR3 is CASHRDSNSPLHF. DNA for the CDR3: TGTGCCAGCCATAGGGACAGCAATTCACCCCTCCACTTT.

This clonotype was recorded many times. The chain recombines TRBV12-3 or TRBV12-4 with TRBJ2-5; maybe TRBD1 (6 bases). CDR3 size: 13 residues. Trimming took off 5 bases at V and 4 bases at J, with 11 bases between the two ends. CDR3 nucleotide sequence: TGTGCCAGCAGTGCACAGGGTACAGAGACCCAGTACTTC. This codes for CASSAQGTETQYF.

The sample holds a few counts of this clonotype. This chain joins TRBV10-3 and TRBJ2-7; TRBD2 aligns across 12 bases. Germline loops: CDR1 ENHRY, CDR2 SYGVKD. The CDR3 has 16 amino acids. V gave up 3 bases and J gave up 3 bases; unmatched junction bases: 6. Here the CDR3 reads CAISDPTSGGNYEQYF. The CDR3 DNA follows: TGTGCCATCAGTGACCCGACTAGCGGGGGAAACTACGAGCAGTACTTC.